One sample yielded the 7 T cell receptor beta chains listed below, sequenced in a study of T-cell reconstitution after alpha-beta-depleted transplantation in children. It was with unique molecular identifiers that the TCRbeta library was prepared. TCRdb reanalysed the PCR reads using MiXCR and keeps one entry per CDR3 protein. The sample contains about 400,000 distinct CDR3 sequences, approximately 12% of which appear only once. This specimen consisted of PBMCs, obtained from the stem cell graft. The origin of the receptors is a human donor who donated a stem cell graft to a child with Fanconi anemia.

The V gene is TRBV6-2 or TRBV6-3, the J gene TRBJ1-1; no clear D. V was shortened by 6 bases and J by 3 bases, with 14 bases between the two germline ends. Germline V gene sequence: CDR1 MNHEY, CDR2 SVGEGT. The CDR3 is 14 amino acids. CDR3 protein: CASRPGGEYTEAFF. In DNA, the CDR3 is TGTGCCAGCAGACCAGGCGGTGAATACACTGAAGCTTTCTTT.

This clonotype was counted only a few times. The CDR3 here is CSAPTFTDTQYF. Written as DNA, the CDR3 is TGCAGTGCTCCCACTTTCACAGATACGCAGTATTTT. V is TRBV20-1 and J is TRBJ2-3; D is undetermined. Trimming removed 5 bases at V and 2 bases at J, with 8 bases between. The germline CDR1 and CDR2 sequences are DFQATT and SNEGSKA (reference sequence). The CDR3 length is 12 residues.

This clonotype showed up just a few times. V and J are TRBV7-9 and TRBJ1-6; D gene uncertain. Trimming took 1 base from V and 11 from J, leaving 9 bases between them. CDR1 and CDR2 (germline): SEHNR, FQNEAQ (reference sequence). This CDR3 is 13 amino acids long. The CDR3 coding sequence is TGTGCCAGCAGCTTAGAGGCCCGGACACCCCTCCACTTT. Translating it yields CASSLEARTPLHF.

A note on this clonotype: Without the conserved terminal phenylalanine or tryptophan, this CDR3 likely stems from a read error. The chain has TRBV10-3 and TRBJ1-4, with D possibly being TRBD1 (5 bases). This CDR3 region has 16 residues. Trimming cost V 3 bases and J 0 bases, with 11 bases left between them. The V gene's germline CDR1 is ENHRY and CDR2 SYGVKD. CDR3 coding DNA: TGTGCCATCAGTGAACAACTGGGGGCAACTAATGAAAAACTGTTTTAT. Its translation is CAISEQLGATNEKLFY.

This clonotype has a count of ten or more. This rearrangement joins TRBV2 to TRBJ2-2; D gene unclear. The CDR3 covers 11 residues. Trimming shortened V by 7 bases and J by 6 bases, and 6 bases separated the two germline ends. Germline loops: CDR1 SNHLY, CDR2 FYNNEI. CDR3 region: CASTASGELFF. DNA of the CDR3: TGTGCCAGCACAGCGTCCGGGGAGCTGTTTTTT.

This clonotype was detected ten times or more. J is TRBJ2-3 and V is TRBV29-1; D not certain. The CDR3 runs 13 residues. V shed 7 bases and J shed 1 base, with 12 bases lying between them. The germline gives CDR1 SQVTM, CDR2 ANQGSEA. The CDR3 coding sequence is TGCAGCGGCCAGAGGCCTGGCACAGATACGCAGTATTTT. It encodes CSGQRPGTDTQYF.

The chain links TRBV5-6 to TRBJ1-1; tentative D call: TRBD1 (5 bases). Germline-derived CDR1 and CDR2 are SGHDT and YYEEEE. The CDR3 loop spans 12 amino acids. Trimming pared 2 bases from V and 11 bases from J, leaving 13 bases between. This CDR3 is CASSFMSRDAFF. The CDR3 DNA sequence: TGTGCCAGCAGCTTCATGTCCAGGGACGCTTTCTTT.